This T cell receptor (beta chain) was profiled in a study of cytomegalovirus exposure and HLA in healthy donors. For the study at large: An analysis done earlier identified 100 million to 140 million unique TCR beta sequences from around 180 million T cells. Within the Caucasian-associated ancestry cluster were more than 75% of the roughly 430 genotyped donors.

As for this clone: Its antigen remains unknown.

The CDR3 runs to 15 residues. Germline V gives CDR1 LNHDA, CDR2 SQIVND (reference sequence). J lost 4 bases, V lost 5 bases, and 6 bases had no gene match. PCR primers comprised 60 Vbeta and 13 Jbeta primers. Only in-frame clones appear in the TCRdb table, and some are missing; sequencing was by immunoSEQ multiplex PCR. The data contain approximately 150,000 clones, 78% of them singletons. Study-wide findings and caveats: With further analysis later on, most CMV-associated TCR beta chains appeared HLA-restricted. A later analysis showed TCR association rates differing by HLA locus, peaking at DRB1 and lowest at HLA-C.

The chain joins TRBV19 to TRBJ1-1, with TRBD1 matching 11 bases. Sequencing was done on a sample of PBMCs. The source is a female donor in good health and CMV-seronegative. The CDR3 spells CASSVQGTGGTEAFF. CDR3 DNA sequence: TGTGCCAGTAGTGTTCAAGGGACAGGGGGCACTGAAGCTTTCTTT.